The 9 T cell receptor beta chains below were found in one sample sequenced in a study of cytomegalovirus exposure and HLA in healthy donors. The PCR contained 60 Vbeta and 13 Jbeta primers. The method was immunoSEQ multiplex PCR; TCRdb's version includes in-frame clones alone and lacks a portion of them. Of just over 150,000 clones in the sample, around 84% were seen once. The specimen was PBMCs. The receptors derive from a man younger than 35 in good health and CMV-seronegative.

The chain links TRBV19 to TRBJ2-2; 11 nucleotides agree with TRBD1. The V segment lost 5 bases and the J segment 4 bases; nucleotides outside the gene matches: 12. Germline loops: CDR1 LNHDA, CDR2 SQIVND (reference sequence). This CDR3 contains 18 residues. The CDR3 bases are TGTGCCAGTAGTCCCCGAGCCGGGACAGGGGGTTCCACCGGGGAGCTGTTTTTT. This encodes CASSPRAGTGGSTGELFF. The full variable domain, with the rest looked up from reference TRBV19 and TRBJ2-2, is DGGITQSPKYLFRKEGQNVTLSCEQNLNHDAMYWYRQDPGQGLRLIYYSQIVNDFQKGDIAEGYSVSREKKESFPLTVTSAQKNPTAFYLCASSPRAGTGGSTGELFFGEGSRLTVL.

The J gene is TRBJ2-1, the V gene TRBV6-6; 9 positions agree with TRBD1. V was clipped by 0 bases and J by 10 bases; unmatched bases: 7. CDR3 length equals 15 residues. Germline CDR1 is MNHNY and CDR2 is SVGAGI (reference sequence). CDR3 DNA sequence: TGTGCCAGCAGTTACTCCCCGGACAGGGGCCAGGAGCAGTTCTTC. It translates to CASSYSPDRGQEQFF.

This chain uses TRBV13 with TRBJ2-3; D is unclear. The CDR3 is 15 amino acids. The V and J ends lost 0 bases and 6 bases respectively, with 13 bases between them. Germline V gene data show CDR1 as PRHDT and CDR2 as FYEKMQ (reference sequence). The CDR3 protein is CASSLGAVQLDTQYF. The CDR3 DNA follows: TGTGCCAGCAGCTTAGGTGCAGTGCAATTGGATACGCAGTATTTT. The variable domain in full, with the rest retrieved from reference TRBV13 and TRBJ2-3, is AAGVIQSPRHLIKEKRETATLKCYPIPRHDTVYWYQQGPGQDPQFLISFYEKMQSDKGSIPDRFSAQQFSDYHSELNMSSLELGDSALYFCASSLGAVQLDTQYFGPGTRLTVL.

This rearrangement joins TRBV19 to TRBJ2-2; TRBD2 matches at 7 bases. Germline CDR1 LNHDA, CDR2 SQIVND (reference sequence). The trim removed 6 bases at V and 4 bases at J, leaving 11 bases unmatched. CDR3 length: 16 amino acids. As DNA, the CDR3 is TGTGCCAGTAGGACGACTAGCCGGGCGGTCACCGGGGAGCTGTTTTTT. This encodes CASRTTSRAVTGELFF.

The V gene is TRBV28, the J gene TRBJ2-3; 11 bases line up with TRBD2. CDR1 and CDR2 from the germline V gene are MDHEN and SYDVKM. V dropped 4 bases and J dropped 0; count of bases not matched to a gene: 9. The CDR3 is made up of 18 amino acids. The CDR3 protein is CASSSLAGVLKSTDTQYF. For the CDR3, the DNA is TGTGCCAGCAGTTCACTAGCGGGGGTATTAAAGAGCACAGATACGCAGTATTTT.

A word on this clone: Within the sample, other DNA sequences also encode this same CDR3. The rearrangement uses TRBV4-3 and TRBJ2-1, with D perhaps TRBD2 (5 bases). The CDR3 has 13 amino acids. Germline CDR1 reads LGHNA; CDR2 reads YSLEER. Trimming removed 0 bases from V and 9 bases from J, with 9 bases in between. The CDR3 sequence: CASSQDRGGEQFF. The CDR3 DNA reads TGCGCCAGCAGCCAAGATAGAGGAGGTGAGCAGTTCTTC.

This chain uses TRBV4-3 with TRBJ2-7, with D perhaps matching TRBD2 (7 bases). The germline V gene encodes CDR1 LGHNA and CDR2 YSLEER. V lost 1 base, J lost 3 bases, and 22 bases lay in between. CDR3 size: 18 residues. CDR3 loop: CASSQVGHGGRGVYEQYF. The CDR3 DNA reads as TGCGCCAGCAGCCAAGTGGGACACGGGGGGAGAGGGGTCTACGAGCAGTACTTC.

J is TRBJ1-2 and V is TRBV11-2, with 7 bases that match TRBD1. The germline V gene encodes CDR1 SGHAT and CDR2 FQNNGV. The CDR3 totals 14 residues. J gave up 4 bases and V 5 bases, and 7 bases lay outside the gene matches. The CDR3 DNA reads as TGTGCCAGCAGCACGGGACAGAGAATCTATGGCTACACCTTC. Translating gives CASSTGQRIYGYTF.

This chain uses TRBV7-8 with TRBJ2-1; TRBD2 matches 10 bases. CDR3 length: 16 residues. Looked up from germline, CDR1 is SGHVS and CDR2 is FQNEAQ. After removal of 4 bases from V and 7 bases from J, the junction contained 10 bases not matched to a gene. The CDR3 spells CASSYPKREGGNEQFF. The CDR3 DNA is TGTGCCAGCAGCTACCCCAAGCGGGAGGGGGGGAATGAGCAGTTCTTC. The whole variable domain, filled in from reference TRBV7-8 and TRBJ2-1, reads GAGVSQSPRYKVAKRGQDVALRCDPISGHVSLFWYQQALGQGPEFLTYFQNEAQLDKSGLPSDRFFAERPEGSVSTLKIQRTQQEDSAVYLCASSYPKREGGNEQFFGPGTRLTVL.